Below, 30 T cell receptor beta chains from the same sample are listed, as sequenced in a study of T cell repertoires in cytomegalovirus infection. Their target antigens are unknown. TCRdb re-called the reads with MiXCR, one entry per CDR3 protein. The table includes hundreds of thousands of distinct CDR3 sequences, 30% to 40% detected once. Specimen: cultured PBMCs, collected from culture after CMV antigen stimulation. Every receptor here comes from a human donor in good health (CMV status not recorded). Some clones in this sample may be carry-over from other donors' samples.

This clonotype has more than one count but fewer than ten. The chain combines TRBV6-2 or TRBV6-3 with TRBJ2-7; D remains unclear. The V and J ends lost 4 bases and 5 bases respectively, with 18 bases between them. Germline V CDR1 and CDR2: MNHEY, SVGEGT. CDR3 length: 15 amino acids. As DNA, the CDR3 is TGTGCCAGCAGTTTCTACCGGGTTGGGAAGGACGAGCAGTACTTC. Translation: CASSFYRVGKDEQYF.

The V gene is TRBV7-6, the J gene TRBJ1-5, with TRBD1 matching 8 bases. Trimming took 4 bases from V and 7 from J; bases not matched to a gene: 6. CDR3 size: 14 residues. Germline-derived CDR1 and CDR2 are SGHVS and FNYEAQ. In DNA form, the CDR3 reads TGTGCCAGCAGCTCTGTGAACAGGGGGCAGCCCCAGCATTTT. The encoded protein is CASSSVNRGQPQHF.

This clonotype was picked up a small number of times. The chain is built from TRBV19 and TRBJ2-1; unclear D gene. V was cut by 3 bases and J by 4 bases, with 7 bases left in between. From germline, CDR1 is LNHDA and CDR2 SQIVND (reference sequence). The CDR3 contains 13 residues. The CDR3 protein is CASSMWDYNEQFF. Here the CDR3 DNA reads TGTGCCAGTAGTATGTGGGATTACAATGAGCAGTTCTTC.

The chain links TRBV11-3 to TRBJ2-1, with D perhaps assigned TRBD1 or TRBD2 (6 bases each). Trimming shortened V by 8 bases and J by 0 bases, and 29 bases separated the two germline ends. The germline V gene encodes CDR1 SGHNT and CDR2 YENEEA. This CDR3 region has 20 residues. The CDR3 coding sequence is TGTGCCAGCGGGGGGCAAAGACCGGGACACCTCTTTAGCTCCTACAATGAGCAGTTCTTC. Translation: CASGGQRPGHLFSSYNEQFF.

This chain links TRBV7-9 with TRBJ1-5; D gene unclear. CDR1 is SEHNR, CDR2 FQNEAQ, per germline (reference sequence). The CDR3 is made up of 13 amino acids. Trimming left V 5 bases short and J 1 base short, with 6 bases between. DNA of the CDR3: TGTGCCAGCAGCATCAACAGCAATCAGCCCCAGCATTTT. Translating it yields CASSINSNQPQHF.

The genes are TRBV27 and TRBJ2-2; D is perhaps TRBD1 (6 bases). This CDR3 spans 16 amino acids. Per germline, CDR1 MNHEY and CDR2 SMNVEV (reference sequence). V was cut by 1 base and J by 0 bases, with 9 bases left in between. The CDR3 sequence is CASSLYGTTNTGELFF. CDR3 in DNA: TGTGCCAGCAGTTTATATGGGACAACGAACACCGGGGAGCTGTTTTTT.

This sequence joins TRBV7-4 and TRBJ2-7, with D unresolved. The germline V gene has CDR1 SGHVT and CDR2 SQSDAQ. Trimming took off 4 bases at V and 4 bases at J, with 8 bases between the two ends. This CDR3 is built from 12 residues. The CDR3 DNA is TGTGCCAGCAGCTCAGGATTGTACGAGCAGTACGTC. It yields the protein CASSSGLYEQYV.

This clonotype has just a few counts. CDR3 in amino acids: CASSLGVGSGSSSTDTQYF. CDR3 nucleotide sequence: TGTGCCAGCAGCTTAGGAGTGGGAAGCGGGAGTTCAAGCACAGATACGCAGTATTTT. The V call is TRBV7-8, the J call TRBJ2-3, with 8 bases that match TRBD2. The CDR3 is 19 amino acids. Germline CDR1 reads SGHVS; CDR2 reads FQNEAQ. Trimming took 1 base from V and 0 from J; bases not matched to a gene: 12. Variable domain in full (rest from reference TRBV7-8 and TRBJ2-3): GAGVSQSPRYKVAKRGQDVALRCDPISGHVSLFWYQQALGQGPEFLTYFQNEAQLDKSGLPSDRFFAERPEGSVSTLKIQRTQQEDSAVYLCASSLGVGSGSSSTDTQYFGPGTRLTVL.

This clonotype was found a few times. The chain couples TRBV11-2 to TRBJ2-4; D is possibly TRBD1 (6 bases). The germline V gene has CDR1 SGHAT and CDR2 FQNNGV. Trimming took off 3 bases at V and 16 bases at J, with 28 bases between the two ends. The CDR3 covers 16 residues. CDR3 loop: CASSFMIRDMVVLNYF. Written as DNA, the CDR3 is TGTGCCAGCAGCTTTATGATCCGGGACATGGTCGTCCTTAATTACTTC. Combining the CDR3 with reference TRBV11-2 and TRBJ2-4 gives the whole variable domain EAGVAQSPRYKIIEKRQSVAFWCNPISGHATLYWYQQILGQGPKLLIQFQNNGVVDDSQLPKDRFSAERLKGVDSTLKIQPAKLEDSAVYLCASSFMIRDMVVLNYFGAGTRLSVL.

This clonotype was detected only a few times. The chain is built from TRBV12-3 or TRBV12-4 and TRBJ2-2, with TRBD2 matching over 10 bases. The CDR3 loop spans 15 amino acids. J was trimmed by 6 bases and V by 7 bases; bases with no gene match: 8. In nucleotides, the CDR3 is TGTGCCAGCACCTCCCTCGGGACTAGCGCCGGGGAGCTGTTTTTT. Protein product: CASTSLGTSAGELFF.

There are a few counts of this clonotype. The V gene is TRBV7-2, the J gene TRBJ2-2; weak D call: TRBD2 (5 bases). CDR3 length: 12 residues. CDR1 is SGHTA and CDR2 is FQGNSA in the germline V gene. V dropped 5 bases and J dropped 9 bases, with 10 bases sitting between them. The DNA of the CDR3 is TGTGCCAGCAGCCTGGGAGTCCGGGAGCTGTTTTTT. Residues: CASSLGVRELFF.

The genes are TRBV6-2 or TRBV6-3 and TRBJ2-7, with unresolved D. The germline V and J ends were trimmed by 2 bases and 0 bases, with 14 bases remaining between them. CDR3 length equals 16 residues. The V gene's germline CDR1 is MNHEY and CDR2 SVGEGT. This CDR3 is CASSYEPGRSSYEQYV. CDR3 DNA sequence: TGTGCCAGCAGTTACGAGCCGGGCCGTAGCTCCTACGAGCAGTACGTC.

The rearrangement joins TRBV12-3 or TRBV12-4 to TRBJ2-1; 8 nucleotides line up with TRBD2. The CDR3 is 15 residues long. V trimming: 7 bases; J trimming: 0 bases; junction bases outside the gene matches: 5. The DNA for the CDR3 is TGTGCCAGCACCTCCGGGACTAGCTCCTACAATGAGCAGTTCTTC. Translated, it gives CASTSGTSSYNEQFF.

This clonotype appeared a few times. This rearrangement joins TRBV5-4 to TRBJ2-5; 13 nucleotides match TRBD2. The CDR3 covers 18 residues. V lost 3 bases and J lost 1; bases outside the gene matches: 9. Germline lookup yields CDR1 SGHNT and CDR2 YYREEE (reference sequence). For the CDR3, the DNA is TGTGCCAGCAGCTCCGGGACTAGCGGGAAAATTGCCCAAGAGACCCAGTACTTC. The encoded protein is CASSSGTSGKIAQETQYF.

Regarding this clonotype: This may arise from a read error, as a much more abundant clone is one base away. V is TRBV11-3 and J is TRBJ2-2; 9 bases are shared with TRBD2. CDR1 is SGHNT and CDR2 is YENEEA in the germline V gene. With V trimmed by 5 bases and J by 4 bases, 8 bases remained unmatched. The CDR3 is made up of 16 amino acids. This chain's CDR3 is CASSPRGSGSTGELFF. In nucleotides, the CDR3 is TGTGCCAGCAGCCCCCGAGGTAGCGGGAGCACCGGGGAGCTGTTTTTT.

The V call is TRBV4-1, the J call TRBJ1-4, with a weak D call TRBD1 (5 bases). The CDR3 totals 14 residues. Germline V gene data show CDR1 as MGHRA and CDR2 as YSYEKL. The germline V and J ends were trimmed by 8 bases and 1 base, with 11 bases remaining between them. The CDR3 nucleotides are TGCGCCAGCCGGACTCAGGGAACTAATGAAAAACTGTTTTTT. Its translation: CASRTQGTNEKLFF.

V gene TRBV12-3 or TRBV12-4 combines with J gene TRBJ2-5, with D uncertain. The length of the CDR3 is 14 residues. Deletions cut 2 bases from V and 0 bases from J, with 7 bases between. CDR3 bases: TGTGCCAGCAGTTTAATGGCAGACCAAGAGACCCAGTACTTC. Protein: CASSLMADQETQYF.

This clonotype was observed many times. This chain joins TRBV5-4 and TRBJ1-6; D not resolved. This CDR3 comprises 15 residues. V dropped 3 bases and J dropped 10 bases, with 17 bases sitting between them. Germline CDR1 SGHNT, CDR2 YYREEE (reference sequence). CDR3 bases: TGTGCCAGCAGCTCTCGGACCGGCCCGGGGTCACCCCTCCACTTT. Amino acid sequence: CASSSRTGPGSPLHF.

There are many counts of this clonotype. The rearrangement joins TRBV7-2 to TRBJ2-7, with TRBD2 matching over 7 bases. CDR3 length: 18 residues. The V and J ends lost 2 bases and 3 bases, in that order; junction bases with no gene match: 16. The germline gives CDR1 SGHTA, CDR2 FQGNSA. The CDR3 here is CASSLYVVTLAENYEQYF. The CDR3, as DNA: TGTGCCAGCAGCTTATACGTAGTTACGCTAGCGGAGAACTACGAGCAGTACTTC.

This clonotype has at least ten counts. The rearrangement links TRBV7-7 to TRBJ2-5; D not resolved. The CDR3 totals 14 residues. V lost 2 bases and J 7 bases, leaving 14 bases between the germline ends. Germline CDR1 SSHAT, CDR2 FNYEAQ (reference sequence). For the CDR3, the DNA is TGTGCCAGCAGCTTAATACAGTCGGATCGGACCCAGTACTTC. As protein: CASSLIQSDRTQYF.

The rearrangement links TRBV27 to TRBJ1-1, with D possibly matching TRBD1 (5 bases). V was pared by 6 bases and J by 2 bases, with 16 bases between. There are 15 residues in the CDR3. Germline V lookup: CDR1 MNHEY, CDR2 SMNVEV (reference sequence). Written as DNA, the CDR3 is TGTGCCAGCAGCGGCCCGGGCAGGGAAAACACTGAAGCTTTCTTT. It encodes CASSGPGRENTEAFF.

The chain combines TRBV24-1 with TRBJ2-1; TRBD2 matches at 11 bases. The CDR3 extends over 14 amino acids. J was trimmed by 10 bases and V by 4 bases; bases with no gene match: 5. Per the germline V gene, CDR1 is KGHDR and CDR2 is SFDVKD. The CDR3 DNA follows: TGTGCCACCAGTGACCCGGGACTAGCGGACGAGCAGTTCTTC. It yields the protein CATSDPGLADEQFF.

This clonotype turned up a few times. This chain links TRBV20-1 with TRBJ2-3, with 12 bases identical to TRBD2. V shed 6 bases and J 1 base; nucleotides not matched to a gene: 8. CDR3 length: 16 amino acids. Germline V gene lookup returns CDR1 DFQATT and CDR2 SNEGSKA (reference sequence). This CDR3 reads CSAGTSGWRGTDTQYF. CDR3 coding DNA: TGCAGTGCCGGGACTAGCGGGTGGAGGGGCACAGATACGCAGTATTTT.

This clonotype was counted only a few times. The chain couples TRBV4-1 to TRBJ2-2; 12 positions match TRBD2. The CDR3 has 21 amino acids. V shed 0 bases and J 6 bases; nucleotides not matched to a gene: 17. Per germline, CDR1 MGHRA and CDR2 YSYEKL. The CDR3, as DNA: TGCGCCAGCAGCCAAGACCCCCCGGGAACCGTCGGGACTAGCGGGCCCGGGGAGCTGTTTTTT. Translating gives CASSQDPPGTVGTSGPGELFF.

V usage is TRBV12-3 or TRBV12-4 and J usage is TRBJ2-3; no firm D call. The CDR3 loop spans 17 amino acids. The germline V and J ends were trimmed by 0 bases and 2 bases, with 15 bases remaining between them. The CDR3 DNA reads as TGTGCCAGCAGTTTAGCCCTTGCGTCAGCCGCCACAGATACGCAGTATTTT. Translated: CASSLALASAATDTQYF.

V gene TRBV19 combines with J gene TRBJ1-4; D is undetermined. The CDR3 is 14 amino acids. V lost 6 bases and J 0 bases, leaving 8 bases between the germline ends. Per germline, CDR1 LNHDA and CDR2 SQIVND (reference sequence). The CDR3 is CASRQTATNEKLFF. The CDR3 DNA sequence: TGTGCCAGTAGACAGACGGCAACTAATGAAAAACTGTTTTTT.

This clonotype has only a few counts. The V gene is TRBV19, the J gene TRBJ2-1; D ambiguous. Germline V lookup: CDR1 LNHDA, CDR2 SQIVND (reference sequence). Between the trimmed V and J ends, which lost 1 base and 0 bases, there was a span of 10 bases. The CDR3 covers 16 residues. DNA of the CDR3: TGTGCCAGTAGTATAGGACCCAGGAGCTCCTACAATGAGCAGTTCTTC. The encoded protein is CASSIGPRSSYNEQFF.

This clonotype occurred a few times. The rearrangement joins TRBV11-2 to TRBJ1-2, with 9 bases lining up with TRBD1. Germline CDR1 is SGHAT and CDR2 is FQNNGV. V shed 3 bases and J 8 bases; nucleotides not matched to a gene: 7. The CDR3 extends over 14 amino acids. Here the CDR3 reads CASSLVLDRGGYTF. DNA for the CDR3: TGTGCCAGCAGCTTGGTACTGGACAGGGGCGGCTACACCTTC.

A few counts support this clonotype. J is TRBJ1-4 and V is TRBV20-1, with 7 bases lining up with TRBD1. V lost 2 bases to trimming and J lost 5 bases; unmatched junction nucleotides: 8. This CDR3 is 15 amino acids long. Looked up from germline, CDR1 is DFQATT and CDR2 is SNEGSKA (reference sequence). This CDR3 reads CSARTGTAGNEKLFF. The DNA of the CDR3 is TGCAGTGCTAGAACAGGGACAGCCGGAAATGAAAAACTGTTTTTT.

The rearrangement links TRBV19 to TRBJ1-4; tentatively, D is TRBD1 (6 bases). The CDR3 has 16 amino acids. Germline values: CDR1 LNHDA, CDR2 SQIVND (reference sequence). V was shortened by 4 bases and J by 3 bases, with 15 bases between the two germline ends. The DNA of the CDR3 is TGTGCCAGTAGTACGGACCAGGGGTTACCTAATGAAAAACTGTTTTTT. It translates to CASSTDQGLPNEKLFF.